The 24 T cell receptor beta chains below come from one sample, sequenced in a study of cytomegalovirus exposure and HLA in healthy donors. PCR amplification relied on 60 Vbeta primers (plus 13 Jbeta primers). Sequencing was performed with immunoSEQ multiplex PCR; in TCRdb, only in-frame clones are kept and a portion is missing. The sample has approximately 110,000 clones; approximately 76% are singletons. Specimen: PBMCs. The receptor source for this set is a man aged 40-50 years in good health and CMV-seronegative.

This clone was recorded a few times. This CDR3 is CASSPQGNSPLHF. CDR3 nucleotide sequence: TGTGCCAGCAGCCCACAGGGGAACTCACCCCTCCACTTT. This chain connects TRBV7-6 to TRBJ1-6; TRBD1 agrees at 7 bases. This CDR3 region has 13 residues. With 5 bases clipped from V and 10 bases from J, the junction kept 5 bases outside the gene matches. In germline, CDR1 is SGHVS, CDR2 FNYEAQ. The full variable domain, completed using reference TRBV7-6 and TRBJ1-6, is GAGVSQSPRYKVTKRGQDVALRCDPISGHVSLYWYRQALGQGPEFLTYFNYEAQQDKSGLPNDRFSAERPEGSISTLTIQRTEQRDSAMYRCASSPQGNSPLHFGNGTRLTVT.

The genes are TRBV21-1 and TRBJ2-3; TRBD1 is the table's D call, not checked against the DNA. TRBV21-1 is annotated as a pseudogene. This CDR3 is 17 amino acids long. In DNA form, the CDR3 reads TGTGCCAGCAGCAAAGCCCCGAGCTGGGCACCTTCAGATACGCAGTATTTT. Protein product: CASSKAPSWAPSDTQYF.

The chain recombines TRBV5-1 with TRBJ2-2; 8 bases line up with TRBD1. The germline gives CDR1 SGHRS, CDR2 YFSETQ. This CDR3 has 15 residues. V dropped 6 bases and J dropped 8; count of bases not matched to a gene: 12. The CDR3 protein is CASTRGTGRMGELFF. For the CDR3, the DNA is TGCGCCAGCACACGTGGGACAGGACGGATGGGGGAGCTGTTTTTT.

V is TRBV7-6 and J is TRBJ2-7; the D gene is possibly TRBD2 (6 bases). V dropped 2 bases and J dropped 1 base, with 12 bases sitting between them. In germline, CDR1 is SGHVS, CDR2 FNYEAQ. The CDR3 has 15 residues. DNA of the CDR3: TGTGCCAGCAGCTTATCCGGGGACTCTTCCTACGAGCAGTACTTC. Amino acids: CASSLSGDSSYEQYF.

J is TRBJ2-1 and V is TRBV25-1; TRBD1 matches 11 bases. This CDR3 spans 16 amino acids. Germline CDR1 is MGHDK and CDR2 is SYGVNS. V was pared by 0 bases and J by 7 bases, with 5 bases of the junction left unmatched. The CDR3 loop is CASSEYQDRGRNEQFF. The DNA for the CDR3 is TGTGCCAGCAGTGAATATCAGGACAGGGGGCGGAATGAGCAGTTCTTC.

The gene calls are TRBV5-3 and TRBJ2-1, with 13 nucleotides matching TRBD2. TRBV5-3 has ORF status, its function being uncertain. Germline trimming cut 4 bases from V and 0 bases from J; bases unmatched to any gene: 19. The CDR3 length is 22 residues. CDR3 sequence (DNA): TGTGCCAGAAGCCTACGTCATCGACTAGCGGGGGGCGGTCAGAGCTCCTACAATGAGCAGTTCTTC. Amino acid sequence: CARSLRHRLAGGGQSSYNEQFF.

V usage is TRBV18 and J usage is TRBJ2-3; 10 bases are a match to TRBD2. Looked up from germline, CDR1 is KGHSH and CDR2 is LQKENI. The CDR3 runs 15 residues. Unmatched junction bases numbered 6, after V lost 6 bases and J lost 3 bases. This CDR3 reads CASSTLAGSTDTQYF. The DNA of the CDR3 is TGTGCCAGCTCGACACTAGCGGGGTCGACAGATACGCAGTATTTT.

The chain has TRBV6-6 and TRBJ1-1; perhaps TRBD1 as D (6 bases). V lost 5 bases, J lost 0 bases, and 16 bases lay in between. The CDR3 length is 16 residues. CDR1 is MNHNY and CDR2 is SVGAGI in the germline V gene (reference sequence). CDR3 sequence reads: CASSKQGYSMNTEAFF. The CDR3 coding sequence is TGTGCCAGCAGTAAACAGGGATATTCCATGAACACTGAAGCTTTCTTT.

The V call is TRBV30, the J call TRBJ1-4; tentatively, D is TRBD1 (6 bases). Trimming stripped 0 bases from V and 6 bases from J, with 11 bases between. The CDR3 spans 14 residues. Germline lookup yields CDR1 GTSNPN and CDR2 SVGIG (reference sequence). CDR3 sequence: CAWSVDSNYEKLFF. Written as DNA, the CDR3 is TGTGCCTGGAGTGTGGACAGTAACTATGAAAAACTGTTTTTT.

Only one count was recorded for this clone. CDR3 sequence reads: CASSFGQGCEQYF. Here the CDR3 DNA reads TGTGCCAGCAGCTTCGGACAGGGCTGTGAGCAGTACTTC. The gene calls are TRBV13 and TRBJ2-7; TRBD1 matches 8 bases. The ends lost 3 bases at V and 7 bases at J; junction bases unmatched: 5. This CDR3 is built from 13 residues. Germline assignment: CDR1 PRHDT and CDR2 FYEKMQ (reference sequence).

In nucleotides, the CDR3 is TGTGCCAGCAGCTTTAGAGACGGGAGCTCTGGAAACACCATATATTTT. Its protein is CASSFRDGSSGNTIYF. The rearrangement links TRBV7-3 to TRBJ1-3, with unresolved D. Germline CDR1 and CDR2: SGHTA and FQGTGA. This CDR3 contains 16 residues. The V gene lost 3 bases and the J gene lost 0 bases, with 12 bases spanning the gap.

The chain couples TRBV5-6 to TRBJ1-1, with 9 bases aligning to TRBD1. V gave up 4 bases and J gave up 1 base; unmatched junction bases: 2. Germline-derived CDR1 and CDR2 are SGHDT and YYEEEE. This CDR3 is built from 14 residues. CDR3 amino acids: CASSRGQGNTEAFF. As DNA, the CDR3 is TGTGCCAGCAGCCGGGGACAGGGGAACACTGAAGCTTTCTTT.

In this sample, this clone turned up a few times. CDR3 loop: CASSRAGQGSPLHF. CDR3 sequence (DNA): TGTGCCAGCAGCAGGGCAGGGCAAGGTTCACCCCTCCACTTT. The J gene is TRBJ1-6, the V gene TRBV6-5, with a possible D match to TRBD1 (5 bases). The germline gives CDR1 MNHEY, CDR2 SVGAGI. Trimming stripped 6 bases from V and 9 bases from J, with 15 bases between. The CDR3 spans 14 residues.

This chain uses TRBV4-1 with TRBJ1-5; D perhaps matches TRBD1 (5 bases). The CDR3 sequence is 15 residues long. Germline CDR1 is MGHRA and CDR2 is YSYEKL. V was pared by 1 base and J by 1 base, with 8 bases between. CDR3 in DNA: TGCGCCAGCAGCCAAGTTCGGGGGAGCAATCAGCCCCAGCATTTT. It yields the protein CASSQVRGSNQPQHF.

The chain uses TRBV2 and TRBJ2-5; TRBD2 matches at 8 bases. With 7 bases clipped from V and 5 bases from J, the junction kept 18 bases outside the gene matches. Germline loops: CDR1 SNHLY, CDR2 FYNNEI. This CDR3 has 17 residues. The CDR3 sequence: CASTLPETGGSGETQYF. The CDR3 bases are TGTGCCAGCACTCTACCTGAGACGGGGGGGTCCGGGGAGACCCAGTACTTC.

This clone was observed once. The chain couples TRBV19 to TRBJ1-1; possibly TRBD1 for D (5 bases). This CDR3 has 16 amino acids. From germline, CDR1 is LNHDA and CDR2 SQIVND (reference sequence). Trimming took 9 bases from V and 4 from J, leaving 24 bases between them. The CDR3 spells CASTRRAGVGGTEAFF. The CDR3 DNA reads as TGTGCCAGCACACGACGGGCGGGGGTGGGGGGCACTGAAGCTTTCTTT. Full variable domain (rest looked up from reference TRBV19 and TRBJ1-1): DGGITQSPKYLFRKEGQNVTLSCEQNLNHDAMYWYRQDPGQGLRLIYYSQIVNDFQKGDIAEGYSVSREKKESFPLTVTSAQKNPTAFYLCASTRRAGVGGTEAFFGQGTRLTVV.

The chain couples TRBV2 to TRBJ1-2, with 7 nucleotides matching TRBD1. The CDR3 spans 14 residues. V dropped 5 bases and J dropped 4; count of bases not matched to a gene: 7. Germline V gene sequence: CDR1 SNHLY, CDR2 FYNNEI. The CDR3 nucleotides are TGTGCCAGCAGTATAACCGGGACAGTCTATGGCTACACCTTC. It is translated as CASSITGTVYGYTF.

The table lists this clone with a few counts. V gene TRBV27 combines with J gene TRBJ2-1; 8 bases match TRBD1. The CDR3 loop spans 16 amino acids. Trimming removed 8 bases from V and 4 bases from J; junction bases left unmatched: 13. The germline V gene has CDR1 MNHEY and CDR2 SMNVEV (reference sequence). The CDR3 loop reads CASVAQGALLYNEQFF. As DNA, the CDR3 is TGTGCCAGCGTTGCCCAGGGGGCCCTCCTATACAATGAGCAGTTCTTC.

For the CDR3, the DNA is TGTGCCAGCAGTTTGTGGGGAGTCAAAATCGCCACCGCAGCCTACGAGCAGTACTTC. Protein product: CASSLWGVKIATAAYEQYF. V and J are TRBV27 and TRBJ2-7, with D possibly TRBD2 on 5 matching bases. Germline assignment: CDR1 MNHEY and CDR2 SMNVEV (reference sequence). V gave up 3 bases and J gave up 2 bases, with 26 bases separating them. CDR3 length: 19 amino acids.

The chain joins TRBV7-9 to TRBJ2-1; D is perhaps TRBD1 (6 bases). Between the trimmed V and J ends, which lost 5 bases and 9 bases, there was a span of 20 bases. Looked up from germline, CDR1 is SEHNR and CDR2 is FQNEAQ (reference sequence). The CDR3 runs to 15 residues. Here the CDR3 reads CASSPPGQGTGEQFF. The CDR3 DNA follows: TGTGCCAGCAGCCCACCGGGACAAGGCACCGGTGAGCAGTTCTTC. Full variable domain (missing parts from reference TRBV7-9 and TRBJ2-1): DTGVSQNPRHKITKRGQNVTFRCDPISEHNRLYWYRQTLGQGPEFLTYFQNEAQLEKSRLLSDRFSAERPKGSFSTLEIQRTEQGDSAMYLCASSPPGQGTGEQFFGPGTRLTVL.

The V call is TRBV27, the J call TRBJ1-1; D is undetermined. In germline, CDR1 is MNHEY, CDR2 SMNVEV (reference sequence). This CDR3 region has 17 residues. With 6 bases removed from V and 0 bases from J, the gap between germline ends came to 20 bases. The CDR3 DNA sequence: TGTGCCAGCAGGACGGTTGGATCGGGTGTAATGAACACTGAAGCTTTCTTT. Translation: CASRTVGSGVMNTEAFF.

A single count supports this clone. The chain's CDR3 is CASSLAGGGFTEAFF. In nucleotides, the CDR3 is TGTGCCAGCAGCTTGGCGGGGGGGGGCTTCACTGAAGCTTTCTTT. The chain couples TRBV5-6 to TRBJ1-1; the D gene is possibly TRBD1 (6 bases). Trimming shortened V by 0 bases and J by 4 bases, and 13 bases separated the two germline ends. CDR1 is SGHDT and CDR2 is YYEEEE in the germline V gene. The CDR3 sequence is 15 residues long.

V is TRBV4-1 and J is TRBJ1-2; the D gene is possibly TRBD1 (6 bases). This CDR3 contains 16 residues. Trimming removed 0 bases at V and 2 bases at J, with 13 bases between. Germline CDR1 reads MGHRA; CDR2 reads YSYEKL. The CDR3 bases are TGCGCCAGCAGCCAAGAGGAGGGGGGAGGGAACTATGGCTACACCTTC. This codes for CASSQEEGGGNYGYTF.

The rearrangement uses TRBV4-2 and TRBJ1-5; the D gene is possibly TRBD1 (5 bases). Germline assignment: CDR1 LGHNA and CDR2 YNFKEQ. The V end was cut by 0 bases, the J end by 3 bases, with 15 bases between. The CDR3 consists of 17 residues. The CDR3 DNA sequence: TGTGCCAGCAGCCAAGATGCGGGGGAAGGGTCCAATCAGCCCCAGCATTTT. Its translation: CASSQDAGEGSNQPQHF.